The clone carrying this TCR beta chain appeared many times. Its antigen is not known. This entry belongs to a study of regulatory T cells in long-lasting Graves disease. Findings of the study overall: Favored gene segments in persistent disease were TRBV28, TRBJ1-2 and TRBJ2-5.

Per the germline V gene, CDR1 is SGHNT and CDR2 is YENEEA. This CDR3 has 16 amino acids. V trimming: 5 bases; J trimming: 6 bases; junction bases outside the gene matches: 11. TCR beta libraries were built with iRepertoire HTBI primers and Arm-PCR of CDR3 regions. MiXCR, applied by TCRdb to the multiplex PCR reads, yields one record per CDR3 protein. The data contain 400,000 to 500,000 distinct CDR3 sequences, around 15% of them singletons. Time point indicated: newly diagnosed GD, antithyroid drugs for less than 3 months. There was RNA extracted from PBMCs, and the TCR library was made from it. The sample also formed part of further work on T cells in Graves' hyperthyroidism and ophthalmopathy. That source reports: Reasons for excluding patients were uncontrolled infection, other autoimmune disease, pregnancy or lactation. Most expanded thyroid clonotypes above 0.001 also appeared in blood.

The chain joins TRBV11-3 to TRBJ2-1; TRBD2 aligns across 9 bases. The clonotype originates from a woman aged 18-29 years with Graves disease. The sample consisted of peripheral blood mononuclear cells (PBMCs), taken at new diagnosis, from a patient treated with antithyroid drugs. The CDR3 sequence: CASSKAGGLVGNEQFF. In DNA, the CDR3 is TGTGCCAGCAGCAAAGCGGGAGGTCTGGTAGGCAATGAGCAGTTCTTC.